This T cell receptor (beta chain) was sequenced during a study of shared clonotypes between healthy human individuals. General study findings and limits: Among donors, sharing of clonotypes was expected to be affected by sequencing depth.

Here immunoSEQ multiplex PCR was the method, and the copy in TCRdb shows in-frame clones only, minus some. This sample has more than 2 million clones, with approximately 95% found just once. CD45RO negativity and positive selection for CCR7 defined naive CD8 cells, a population that excluded terminally differentiated effector memory CD45RA+ cells. CDR3 length: 16 amino acids. CDR1 is SGHTA and CDR2 is FQGNSA in the germline V gene. Trimming cost V 1 base and J 4 bases; bases outside gene matches: 7. On this clone itself: Its antigen is not known.

The sequencing input was naive CD8+ T cells sorted from blood. The sequence was collected from a man aged 18 to 29 in good health. The V call is TRBV7-2, the J call TRBJ2-4; the match to TRBD2 covers 7 bases. The CDR3 nucleotides are TGTGCCAGCAGCTTAGAAGCTAGCGGACCTAAAAACATTCAGTACTTC. Encoded protein: CASSLEASGPKNIQYF. The full variable domain, with the rest looked up from reference TRBV7-2 and TRBJ2-4, is GAGVSQSPSNKVTEKGKDVELRCDPISGHTALYWYRQSLGQGLEFLIYFQGNSAPDKSGLPSDRFSAERTGGSVSTLTIQRTQQEDSAVYLCASSLEASGPKNIQYFGAGTRLSVL.